The subject of this entry is one TCR beta chain. Its antigen remains unidentified. After removal of 1 base from V and 5 bases from J, the junction contained 1 base not matched to a gene. The CDR3 covers 15 residues. Germline V CDR1 and CDR2: SEHNR, FQNEAQ (reference sequence). CD45RO-negative CD8 cells positively selected for CCR7 made up the naive population, which excluded terminally differentiated effector memory CD45RA+ cells. This specimen belongs to a study of shared clonotypes between healthy human individuals. Genomic DNA from each subset was divided evenly over several immunoSEQ plates. Original methodology: For the immunoSEQ data, sequences were junction-only without quality scores, so filtering differed. Profiled with immunoSEQ multiplex PCR; TCRdb holds only in-frame clones, not every one. For V, J and clone size, that table is used; D and trimming come from the DNA. Counted here are roughly 2.1 million clones, just over 90% occurring once; the ten biggest clones make up approximately 1.7%.

Study-level findings and limits: Sampling included only blood; tissue repertoires likely differ. Naive subsets generally had larger estimated richness than memory subsets.

The rearrangement joins TRBV7-9 to TRBJ2-7; TRBD2 agrees at 14 bases. The sequencing input was naive CD8+ T cells from PBMCs. This receptor was taken from a man aged 18 to 30 in good health. Some clones in this sample may be carry-over from other donors' samples. The CDR3 bases are TGTGCCAGCAGCTTAGGACTAGCGGGAGGGGACGAGCAGTACTTC. Residues: CASSLGLAGGDEQYF.